This T cell receptor beta chain was captured by sequencing in a study of read filtering for tumor transcriptome and immune sequencing. Study-level results: Roughly 80% of IR-seq clonotypes had a single read, yet these held approximately 4% of reads. Even smaller IR-seq throughput identified most shared clonotypes. Correlation between methods rose after single-read clonotypes were removed.

Molecular barcoded adaptors covering alpha/delta and beta/gamma chains were used on 400 to 450 ng RNA. TCRdb fed the reads into MiXCR, producing one record per CDR3 protein. The sample yields about 63,000 distinct CDR3 sequences, around 13% seen once. This clonotype has at least ten counts. The antigen is undetermined. Sequencing was done on a sample of a population of CD138-negative cells sorted from bone marrow. The origin of this receptor is a donor aged 40 or over with multiple myeloma.

CDR3 DNA sequence: TGTGCCAGCACCCCCCCACTAGCGGGAGCGTTCCCAGGCTCCTACAATGAGCAGTTCTTC. Translated: CASTPPLAGAFPGSYNEQFF. The chain uses TRBV25-1 and TRBJ2-1; 11 bases agree with TRBD2. V lost 7 bases and J lost 0; bases outside the gene matches: 17. In germline, CDR1 is MGHDK, CDR2 SYGVNS. This CDR3 has 20 amino acids.